One and the same sample provided the 15 T cell receptor beta chains below, sequenced in a study of T cells after yellow fever vaccination. A single record per CDR3 protein comes from TCRdb applying MiXCR to the 5' RACE reads. The table shows around 310,000 distinct CDR3 sequences, with 8.7% occurring only once. The sample consisted of PBMCs, taken on the day of the first yellow fever vaccination. Every receptor here comes from a man aged 18 to 29 who received the YFV17D yellow fever vaccine.

The table lists this clonotype with a few counts. The rearrangement links TRBV5-1 to TRBJ1-1, with TRBD1 as a possible D gene (5 bases). Germline CDR1 is SGHRS and CDR2 is YFSETQ. The V end was cut by 0 bases, the J end by 0 bases, with 12 bases between. The CDR3 is 16 amino acids. This CDR3 reads CASSLAREPLNTEAFF. CDR3 DNA: TGCGCCAGCAGCTTGGCCAGGGAACCCTTGAACACTGAAGCTTTCTTT.

This clonotype was counted ten times or more. The V and J genes are TRBV7-8 and TRBJ2-1; D perhaps matches TRBD1 (6 bases). The V end was cut by 5 bases, the J end by 4 bases, with 18 bases between. Germline assignment: CDR1 SGHVS and CDR2 FQNEAQ. The CDR3 covers 16 residues. CDR3 sequence (DNA): TGTGCCAGCAGCCCTGACAGGCTTGCCCAATACAATGAGCAGTTCTTC. Residues: CASSPDRLAQYNEQFF.

This clonotype has only a few counts. The chain is built from TRBV5-1 and TRBJ2-5, with 8 bases aligning to TRBD2. V was clipped by 0 bases and J by 5 bases; unmatched bases: 6. Per germline, CDR1 SGHRS and CDR2 YFSETQ. This CDR3 has 15 amino acids. CDR3 sequence reads: CASSLVLTSEETQYF. CDR3 nucleotide sequence: TGCGCCAGCAGCTTGGTCCTGACTAGCGAGGAGACCCAGTACTTC. Filled out from reference TRBV5-1 and TRBJ2-5, the complete variable domain reads KAGVTQTPRYLIKTRGQQVTLSCSPISGHRSVSWYQQTPGQGLQFLFEYFSETQRNKGNFPGRFSGRQFSNSRSEMNVSTLELGDSALYLCASSLVLTSEETQYFGPGTRLLVL.

This clonotype was recorded a few times. J is TRBJ2-7 and V is TRBV7-2; 9 bases line up with TRBD2. J lost 3 bases, V lost 0 bases, and 0 bases had no gene match. CDR1 and CDR2 (germline): SGHTA, FQGNSA. The CDR3 extends over 14 amino acids. CDR3 bases: TGTGCCAGCAGCTTAGCTAGCGGGGGCTACGAGCAGTACGTC. It specifies CASSLASGGYEQYV.

The chain carries TRBV4-2 and TRBJ2-7, with 8 bases aligning to TRBD1. J gave up 6 bases and V 3 bases, and 10 bases lay outside the gene matches. The germline V gene encodes CDR1 LGHNA and CDR2 YNFKEQ. This CDR3 is 15 amino acids long. CDR3 bases: TGTGCCAGCAGCCAGGAGGGACAGGTCAAGGGCGAGCAGTACTTC. It specifies CASSQEGQVKGEQYF.

This clonotype was recorded a few times. V is TRBV9 and J is TRBJ2-7; D not certain. V shed 1 base and J shed 6 bases, with 20 bases lying between them. Germline lookup yields CDR1 SGDLS and CDR2 YYNGEE. This CDR3 is built from 16 residues. The DNA of the CDR3 is TGTGCCAGCAGCGTATCGTCCGGACCGATGGCCGGCGAGCAGTACTTC. Protein sequence: CASSVSSGPMAGEQYF.

The table lists this clonotype with many counts. The rearrangement joins TRBV5-1 to TRBJ2-5, with D perhaps TRBD1 or TRBD2 (5 bases each). CDR3 length: 15 residues. V lost 0 bases, J lost 3 bases, and 12 bases lay in between. Germline assignment: CDR1 SGHRS and CDR2 YFSETQ. The CDR3 reads CASSLEGTPEETQYF. The CDR3 nucleotides are TGCGCCAGCAGCTTGGAAGGGACGCCCGAAGAGACCCAGTACTTC.

The sample holds a few counts of this clonotype. The chain links TRBV29-1 to TRBJ1-1; maybe TRBD1 (6 bases). Germline lookup yields CDR1 SQVTM and CDR2 ANQGSEA. The ends were cut back, 5 bases at V and 4 bases at J, with 11 bases in the middle. There are 12 residues in the CDR3. CDR3 amino acids: CSVRGGGTEAFF. DNA for the CDR3: TGCAGCGTTCGGGGGGGCGGCACTGAAGCTTTCTTT.

This clonotype came up a few times. The chain carries TRBV2 and TRBJ1-1, with 7 bases aligning to TRBD1. Germline V lookup: CDR1 SNHLY, CDR2 FYNNEI. Trimming removed 9 bases from V and 4 bases from J; junction bases left unmatched: 8. The CDR3 is made up of 13 amino acids. Here the CDR3 DNA reads TGTGCCAGAAATACAGGGGAAGGCACTGAAGCTTTCTTT. Protein product: CARNTGEGTEAFF.

This clonotype has a handful of counts. This chain links TRBV6-2 or TRBV6-3 with TRBJ2-3, with TRBD2 identical over 12 bases. The CDR3 extends over 18 amino acids. Germline loops: CDR1 MNHEY, CDR2 SVGEGT. Losses at the gene ends were 2 bases for V and 1 base for J; bases not matched to a gene: 7. The DNA of the CDR3 is TGTGCCAGCAGTTACCCCCTAACTAGCGGGGGGCGCACAGATACGCAGTATTTT. This sequence encodes CASSYPLTSGGRTDTQYF.

This clonotype was picked up many times. This chain joins TRBV4-3 and TRBJ1-4; 10 bases match TRBD1. Germline assignment: CDR1 LGHNA and CDR2 YSLEER. V shed 5 bases, J shed 8 bases, and the junction held 8 bases outside the gene matches. This CDR3 is built from 15 residues. CDR3 sequence reads: CASSDPGQGNEKLFF. Written as DNA, the CDR3 is TGCGCCAGCAGCGATCCGGGACAGGGGAACGAAAAACTGTTTTTT.

V is TRBV12-5 and J is TRBJ2-3; the D gene is possibly TRBD2 (5 bases). Germline V gene sequence: CDR1 LGHNT, CDR2 FRNRAP. V gave up 2 bases and J gave up 6 bases, with 18 bases separating them. The CDR3 runs 16 residues. CDR3 bases: TGTGCTAGTGGTTTGCTGTCTCACTCCGGGGTGGATACGCAGTATTTT. Translated: CASGLLSHSGVDTQYF.

The chain is built from TRBV4-1 and TRBJ2-1, with 9 bases lining up with TRBD2. Germline V gene lookup returns CDR1 MGHRA and CDR2 YSYEKL. The CDR3 runs to 15 residues. J was trimmed by 4 bases and V by 7 bases; bases with no gene match: 8. This CDR3 reads CASTSLGLAYNEQFF. The CDR3 DNA is TGCGCCAGCACCTCCTTGGGACTAGCATACAATGAGCAGTTCTTC.

In regard to this clonotype: A much larger clone is a single base away; this may be a read error. The chain links TRBV12-3 or TRBV12-4 to TRBJ2-3; D remains ambiguous. This CDR3 spans 11 amino acids. CDR3 region: CTSSVRDTQYF. CDR3 sequence (DNA): TGTACCAGCAGTGTCAGGGATACGCAGTATTTT.

This clonotype was found a few times. The chain carries TRBV12-3 or TRBV12-4 and TRBJ1-6; D unclear. The germline V and J ends were trimmed by 5 bases and 0 bases, with 14 bases remaining between them. The CDR3 spans 17 residues. The CDR3 DNA sequence: TGTGCCAGCAGTCTATCCCTGGGATTCTCCTATAATTCACCCCTCCACTTT. Protein sequence: CASSLSLGFSYNSPLHF.